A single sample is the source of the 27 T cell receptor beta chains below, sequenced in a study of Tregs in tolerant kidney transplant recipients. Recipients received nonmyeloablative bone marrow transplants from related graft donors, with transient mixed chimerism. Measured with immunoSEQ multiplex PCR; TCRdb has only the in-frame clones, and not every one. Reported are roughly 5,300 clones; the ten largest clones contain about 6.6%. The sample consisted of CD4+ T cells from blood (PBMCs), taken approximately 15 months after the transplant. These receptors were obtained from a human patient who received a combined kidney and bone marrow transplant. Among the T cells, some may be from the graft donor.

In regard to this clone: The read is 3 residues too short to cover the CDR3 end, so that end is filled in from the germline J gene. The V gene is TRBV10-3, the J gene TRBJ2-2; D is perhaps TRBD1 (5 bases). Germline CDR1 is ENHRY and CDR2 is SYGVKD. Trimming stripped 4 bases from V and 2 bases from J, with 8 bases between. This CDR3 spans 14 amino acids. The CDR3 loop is CAISGQLNTGELFF. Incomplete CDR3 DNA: TGTGCCATCAGTGGACAGCTAAACACCGGGGAG.

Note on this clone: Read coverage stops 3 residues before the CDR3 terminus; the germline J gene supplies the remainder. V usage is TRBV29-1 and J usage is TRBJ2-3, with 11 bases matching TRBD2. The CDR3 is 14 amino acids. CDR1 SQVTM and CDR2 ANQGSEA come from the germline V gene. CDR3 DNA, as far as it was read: TGCAGCGTCGATAGCGGGAGGGGGGTTCGGGCG. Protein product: CSVDSGRGVRA. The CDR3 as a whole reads CSVDSGRGVRAQYF.

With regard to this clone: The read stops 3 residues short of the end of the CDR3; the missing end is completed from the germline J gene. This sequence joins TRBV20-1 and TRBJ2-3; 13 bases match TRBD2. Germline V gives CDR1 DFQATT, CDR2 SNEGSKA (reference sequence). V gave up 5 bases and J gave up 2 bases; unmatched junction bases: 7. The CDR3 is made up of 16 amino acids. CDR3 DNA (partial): TGCAGTGCTGATCAAGGGACTAGCGGGAACACAGATACG. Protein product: CSADQGTSGNTDT. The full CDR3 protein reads CSADQGTSGNTDTQYF.

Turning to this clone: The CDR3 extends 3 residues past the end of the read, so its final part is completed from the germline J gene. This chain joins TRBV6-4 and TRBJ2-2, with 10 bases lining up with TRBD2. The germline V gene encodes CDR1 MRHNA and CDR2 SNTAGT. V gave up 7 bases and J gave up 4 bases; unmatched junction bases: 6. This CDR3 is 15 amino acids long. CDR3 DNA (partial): TGTGCCAGCAAGGAGTCTAGCGGGAGCACCGGGGAG. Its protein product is CASKESSGSTGE. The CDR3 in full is CASKESSGSTGELFF.

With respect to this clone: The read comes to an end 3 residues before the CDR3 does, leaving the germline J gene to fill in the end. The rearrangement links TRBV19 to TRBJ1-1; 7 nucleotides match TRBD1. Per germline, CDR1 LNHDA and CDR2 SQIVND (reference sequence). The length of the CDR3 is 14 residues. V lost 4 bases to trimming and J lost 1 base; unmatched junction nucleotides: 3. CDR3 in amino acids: CASSTGTENTEAFF. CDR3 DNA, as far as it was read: TGTGCCAGTAGTACCGGGACAGAGAACACTGAA.

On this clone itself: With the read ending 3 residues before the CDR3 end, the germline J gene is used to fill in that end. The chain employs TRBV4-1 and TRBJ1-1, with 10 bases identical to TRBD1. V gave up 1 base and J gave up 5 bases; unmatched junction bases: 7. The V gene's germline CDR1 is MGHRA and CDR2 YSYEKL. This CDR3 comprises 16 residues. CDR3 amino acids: CASSQGDRGYGTEAFF. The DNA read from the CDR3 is TGCGCCAGCAGCCAAGGGGACAGGGGATATGGGACTGAA.

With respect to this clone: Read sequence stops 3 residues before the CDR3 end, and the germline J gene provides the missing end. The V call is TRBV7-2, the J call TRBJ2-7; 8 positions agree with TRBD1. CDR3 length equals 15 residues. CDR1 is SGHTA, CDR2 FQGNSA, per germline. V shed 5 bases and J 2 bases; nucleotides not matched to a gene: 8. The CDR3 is CASSQGAGATYEQYF. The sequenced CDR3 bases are TGTGCCAGCAGCCAGGGGGCAGGGGCAACCTACGAG.

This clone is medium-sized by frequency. The CDR3 is CASRPDRGEQYF. The DNA read from the CDR3 is TGTGCCAGCAGACCCGACAGGGGCGAG. The gene calls are TRBV7-9 and TRBJ2-7; 8 nucleotides align to TRBD1. The read comes to an end 3 residues before the CDR3 does, leaving the germline J gene to fill in the end. Germline CDR1 reads SEHNR; CDR2 reads FQNEAQ (reference sequence). V lost 6 bases, J lost 6 bases, and 4 bases stayed unmatched. The CDR3 contains 12 residues.

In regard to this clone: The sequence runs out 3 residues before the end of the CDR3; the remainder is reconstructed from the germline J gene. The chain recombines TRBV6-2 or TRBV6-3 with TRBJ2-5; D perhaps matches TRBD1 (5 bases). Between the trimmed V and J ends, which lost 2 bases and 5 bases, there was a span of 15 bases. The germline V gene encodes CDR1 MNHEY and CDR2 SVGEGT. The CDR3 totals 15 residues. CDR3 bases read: TGTGCCAGCAGTTACCACCAGGCAGGGCGGGAGACC. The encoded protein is CASSYHQAGRET. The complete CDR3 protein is CASSYHQAGRETQYF.

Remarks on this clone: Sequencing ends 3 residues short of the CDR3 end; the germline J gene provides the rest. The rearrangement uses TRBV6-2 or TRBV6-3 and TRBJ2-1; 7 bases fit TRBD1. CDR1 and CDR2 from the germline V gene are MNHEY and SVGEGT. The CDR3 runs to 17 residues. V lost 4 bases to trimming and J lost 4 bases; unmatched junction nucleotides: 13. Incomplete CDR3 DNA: TGTGCCAGCAGTTCTAGACAGGGAAGAAATTTATACAATGAG. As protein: CASSSRQGRNLYNE. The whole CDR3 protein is CASSSRQGRNLYNEQFF.

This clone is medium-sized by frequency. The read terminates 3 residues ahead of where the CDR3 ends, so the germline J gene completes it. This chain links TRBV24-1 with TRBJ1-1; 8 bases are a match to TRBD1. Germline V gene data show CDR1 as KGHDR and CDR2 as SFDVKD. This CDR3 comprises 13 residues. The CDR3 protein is CATSDYLTGVAFF. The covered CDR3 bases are TGTGCCACCAGTGATTATCTGACAGGGGTC.

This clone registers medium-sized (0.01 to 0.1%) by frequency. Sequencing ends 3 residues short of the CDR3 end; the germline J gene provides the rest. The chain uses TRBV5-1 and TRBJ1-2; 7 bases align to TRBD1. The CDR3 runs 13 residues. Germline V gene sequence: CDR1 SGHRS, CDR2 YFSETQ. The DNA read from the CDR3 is TGCGCCAGCAGCTTGGGCCAGGGGGAAGGC. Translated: CASSLGQGEG. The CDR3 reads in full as CASSLGQGEGYTF. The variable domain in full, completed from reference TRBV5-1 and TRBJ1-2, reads KAGVTQTPRYLIKTRGQQVTLSCSPISGHRSVSWYQQTPGQGLQFLFEYFSETQRNKGNFPGRFSGRQFSNSRSEMNVSTLELGDSALYLCASSLGQGEGYTFGSGTRLTVV.

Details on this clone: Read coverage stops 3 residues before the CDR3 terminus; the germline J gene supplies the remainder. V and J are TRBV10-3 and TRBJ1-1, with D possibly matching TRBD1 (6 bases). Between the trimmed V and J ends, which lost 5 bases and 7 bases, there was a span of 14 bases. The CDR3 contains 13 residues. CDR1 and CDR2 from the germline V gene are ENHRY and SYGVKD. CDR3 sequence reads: CAISPQGTNEAFF. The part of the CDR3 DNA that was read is TGTGCCATCAGTCCACAGGGCACCAATGAA.

Incomplete CDR3 DNA: TGCGCCAGCAGCTTGGAATGGGCAGGGATGGGCTATGGC. This translates into CASSLEWAGMGYG. The whole CDR3 protein reads CASSLEWAGMGYGYTF. The rearrangement uses TRBV5-1 and TRBJ1-2, with D maybe TRBD1 (5 bases). The read ends 3 residues shy of where the CDR3 ends; the end is completed using the germline J gene. Germline lookup yields CDR1 SGHRS and CDR2 YFSETQ. Trimming shortened V by 0 bases and J by 4 bases, and 16 bases separated the two germline ends. This CDR3 is built from 16 residues.

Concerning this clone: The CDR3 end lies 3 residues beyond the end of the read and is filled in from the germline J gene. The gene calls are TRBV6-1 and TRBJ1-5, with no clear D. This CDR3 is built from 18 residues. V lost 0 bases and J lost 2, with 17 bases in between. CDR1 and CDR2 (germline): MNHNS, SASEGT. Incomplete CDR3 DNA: TGTGCCAGCAGTGAAGCGCTTCGCCGGGCGGGTGGCAATCAGCCC. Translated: CASSEALRRAGGNQP. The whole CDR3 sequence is CASSEALRRAGGNQPQHF.

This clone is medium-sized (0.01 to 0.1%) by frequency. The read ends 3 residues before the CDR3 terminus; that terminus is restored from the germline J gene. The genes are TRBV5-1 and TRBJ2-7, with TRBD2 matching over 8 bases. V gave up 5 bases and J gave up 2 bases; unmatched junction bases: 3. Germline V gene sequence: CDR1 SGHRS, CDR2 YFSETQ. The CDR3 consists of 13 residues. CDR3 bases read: TGCGCCAGCAGTCCAGCGGGGGCCTACGAG. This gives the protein CASSPAGAYE. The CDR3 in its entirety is CASSPAGAYEQYF.

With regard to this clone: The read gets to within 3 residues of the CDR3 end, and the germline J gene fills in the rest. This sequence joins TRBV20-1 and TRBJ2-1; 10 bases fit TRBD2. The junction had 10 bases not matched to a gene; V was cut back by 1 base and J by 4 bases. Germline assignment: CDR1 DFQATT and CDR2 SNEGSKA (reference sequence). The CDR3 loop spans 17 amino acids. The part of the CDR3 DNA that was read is TGCAGTGCTAGAGCCCGAGCGGGGACTAGCGCATACAATGAG. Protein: CSARARAGTSAYNE. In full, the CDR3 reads CSARARAGTSAYNEQFF.

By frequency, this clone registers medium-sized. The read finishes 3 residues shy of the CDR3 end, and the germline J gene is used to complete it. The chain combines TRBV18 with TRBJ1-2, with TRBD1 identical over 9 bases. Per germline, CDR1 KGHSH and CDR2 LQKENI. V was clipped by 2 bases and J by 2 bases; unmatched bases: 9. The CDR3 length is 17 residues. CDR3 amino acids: CASSPSRDRDANYGYTF. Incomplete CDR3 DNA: TGTGCCAGCTCACCATCCCGGGACAGGGATGCCAACTATGGC.

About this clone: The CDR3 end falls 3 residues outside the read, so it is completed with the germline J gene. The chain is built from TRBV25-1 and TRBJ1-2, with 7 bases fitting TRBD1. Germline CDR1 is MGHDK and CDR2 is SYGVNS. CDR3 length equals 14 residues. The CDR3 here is CASRPGTDAGGYTF. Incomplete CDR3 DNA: TGTGCCAGCAGACCCGGGACAGACGCAGGGGGC.

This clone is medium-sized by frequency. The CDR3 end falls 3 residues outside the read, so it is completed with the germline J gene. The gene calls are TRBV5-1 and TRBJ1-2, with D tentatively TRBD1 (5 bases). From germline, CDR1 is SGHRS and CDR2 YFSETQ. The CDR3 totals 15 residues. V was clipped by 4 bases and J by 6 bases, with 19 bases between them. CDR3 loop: CASSPVRKGMDGYTF. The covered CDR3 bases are TGCGCCAGCAGCCCAGTCAGGAAGGGGATGGATGGC.

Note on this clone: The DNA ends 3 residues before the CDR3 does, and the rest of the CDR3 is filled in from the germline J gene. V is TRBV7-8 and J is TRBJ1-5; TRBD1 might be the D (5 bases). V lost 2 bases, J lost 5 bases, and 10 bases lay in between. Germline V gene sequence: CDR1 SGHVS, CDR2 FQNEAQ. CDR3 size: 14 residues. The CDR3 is CASSLFRADQPQHF. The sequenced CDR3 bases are TGTGCCAGCAGCTTATTCAGGGCTGATCAGCCC.

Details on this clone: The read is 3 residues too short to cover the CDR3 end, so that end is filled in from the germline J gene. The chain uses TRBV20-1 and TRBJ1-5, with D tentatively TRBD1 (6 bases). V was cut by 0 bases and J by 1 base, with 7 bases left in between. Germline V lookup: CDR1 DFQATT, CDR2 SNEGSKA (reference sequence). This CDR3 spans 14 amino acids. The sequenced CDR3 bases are TGCAGTGCTAGAGATCAGGGGAGCAATCAGCCC. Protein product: CSARDQGSNQP. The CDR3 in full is CSARDQGSNQPQHF.

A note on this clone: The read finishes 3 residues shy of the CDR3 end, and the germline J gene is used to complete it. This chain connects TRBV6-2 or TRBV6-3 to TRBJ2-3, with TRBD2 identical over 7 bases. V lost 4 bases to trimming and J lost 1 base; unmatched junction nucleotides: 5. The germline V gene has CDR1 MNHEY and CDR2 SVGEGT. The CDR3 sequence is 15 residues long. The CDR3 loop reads CASSSRDYRTDTQYF. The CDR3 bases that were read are TGTGCCAGCAGTTCCCGGGACTACCGCACAGATACG.

CDR3 in amino acids: CASSQPGFEAFF. Incomplete CDR3 DNA: TGCGCCAGCAGTCAGCCAGGGTTTGAA. V gene TRBV23-1 combines with J gene TRBJ1-1; maybe TRBD1 (5 bases). The read stops 3 residues short of the end of the CDR3; the missing end is completed from the germline J gene. TRBV23-1 is filed as an ORF, its function uncertain. Trimming pared 3 bases from V and 7 bases from J, leaving 9 bases between. The CDR3 runs to 12 residues.

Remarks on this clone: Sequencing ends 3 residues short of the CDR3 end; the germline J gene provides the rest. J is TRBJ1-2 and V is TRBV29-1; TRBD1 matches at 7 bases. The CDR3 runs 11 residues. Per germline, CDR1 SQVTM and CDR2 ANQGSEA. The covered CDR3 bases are TGCAGCGTTGGACAGGGAGGTGAC. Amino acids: CSVGQGGD. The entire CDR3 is CSVGQGGDYTF. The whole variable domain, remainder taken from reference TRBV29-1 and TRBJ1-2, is SAVISQKPSRDICQRGTSLTIQCQVDSQVTMMFWYRQQPGQSLTLIATANQGSEATYESGFVIDKFPISRPNLTFSTLTVSNMSPEDSSIYLCSVGQGGDYTFGSGTRLTVV.

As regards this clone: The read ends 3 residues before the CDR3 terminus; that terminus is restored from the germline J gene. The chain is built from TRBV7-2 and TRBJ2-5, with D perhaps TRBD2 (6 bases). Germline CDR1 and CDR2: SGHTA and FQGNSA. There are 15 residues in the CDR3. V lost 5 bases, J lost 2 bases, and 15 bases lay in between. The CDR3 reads CASSPTGVVQETQYF. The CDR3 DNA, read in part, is TGTGCCAGCAGCCCGACGGGGGTTGTACAAGAGACC.

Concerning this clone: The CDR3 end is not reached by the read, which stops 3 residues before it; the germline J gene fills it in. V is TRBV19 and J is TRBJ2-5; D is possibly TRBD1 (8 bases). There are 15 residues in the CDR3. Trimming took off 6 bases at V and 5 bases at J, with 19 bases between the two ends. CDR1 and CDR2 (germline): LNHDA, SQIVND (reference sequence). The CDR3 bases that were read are TGTGCCAGTAGCATGGGTAACAGGGGGGGTGAGACC. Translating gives CASSMGNRGGET. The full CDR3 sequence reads CASSMGNRGGETQYF.